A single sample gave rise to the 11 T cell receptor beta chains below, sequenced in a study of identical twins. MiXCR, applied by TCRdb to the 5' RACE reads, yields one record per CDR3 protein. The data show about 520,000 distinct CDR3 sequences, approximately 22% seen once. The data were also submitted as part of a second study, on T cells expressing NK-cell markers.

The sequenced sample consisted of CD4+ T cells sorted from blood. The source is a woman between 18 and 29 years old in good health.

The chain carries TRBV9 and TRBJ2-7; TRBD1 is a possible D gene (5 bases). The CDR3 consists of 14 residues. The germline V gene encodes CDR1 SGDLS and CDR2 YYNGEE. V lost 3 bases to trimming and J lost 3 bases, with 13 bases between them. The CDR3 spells CASSGNDRNYEQYF. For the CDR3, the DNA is TGTGCCAGCAGCGGAAACGACAGAAACTACGAGCAGTACTTC.

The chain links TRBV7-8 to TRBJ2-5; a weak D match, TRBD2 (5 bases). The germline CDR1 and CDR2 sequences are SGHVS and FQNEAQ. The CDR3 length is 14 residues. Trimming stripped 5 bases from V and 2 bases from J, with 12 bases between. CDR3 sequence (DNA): TGTGCCAGCAGCCCTAAGCGGACGCAAGAGACCCAGTACTTC. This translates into CASSPKRTQETQYF.

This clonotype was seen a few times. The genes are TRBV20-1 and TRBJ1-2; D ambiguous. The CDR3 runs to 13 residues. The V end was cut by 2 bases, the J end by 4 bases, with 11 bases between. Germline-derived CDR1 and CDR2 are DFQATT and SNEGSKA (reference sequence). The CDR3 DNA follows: TGCAGTGCTAGAAGGGTGTCCGTCTATGGCTACACCTTC. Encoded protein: CSARRVSVYGYTF.

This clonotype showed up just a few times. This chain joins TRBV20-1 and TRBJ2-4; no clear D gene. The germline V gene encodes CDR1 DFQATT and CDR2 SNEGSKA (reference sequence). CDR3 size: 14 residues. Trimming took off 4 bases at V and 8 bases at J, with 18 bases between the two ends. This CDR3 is CSATRQVPSDIQYF. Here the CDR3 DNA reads TGCAGTGCTACCCGACAAGTCCCCAGCGACATTCAGTACTTC.

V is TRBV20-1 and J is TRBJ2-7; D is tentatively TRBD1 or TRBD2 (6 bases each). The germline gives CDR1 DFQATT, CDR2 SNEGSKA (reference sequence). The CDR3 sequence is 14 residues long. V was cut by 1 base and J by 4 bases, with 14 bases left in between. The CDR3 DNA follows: TGCAGTGCTAGAGGACCGGGGGCCGCATACGAGCAGTACTTC. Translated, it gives CSARGPGAAYEQYF.

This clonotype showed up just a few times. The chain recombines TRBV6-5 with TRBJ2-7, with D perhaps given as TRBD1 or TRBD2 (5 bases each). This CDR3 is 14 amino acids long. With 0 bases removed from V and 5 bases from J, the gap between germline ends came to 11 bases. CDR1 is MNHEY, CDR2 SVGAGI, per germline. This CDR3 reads CASSYSAGSHEQYF. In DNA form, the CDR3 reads TGTGCCAGCAGTTACTCGGCAGGGAGCCACGAGCAGTACTTC.

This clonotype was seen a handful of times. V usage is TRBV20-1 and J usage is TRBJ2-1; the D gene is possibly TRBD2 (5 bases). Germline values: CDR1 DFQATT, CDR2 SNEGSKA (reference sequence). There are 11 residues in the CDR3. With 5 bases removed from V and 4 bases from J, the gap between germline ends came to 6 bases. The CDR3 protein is CSAGLYNEQFF. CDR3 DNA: TGCAGTGCTGGACTGTACAATGAGCAGTTCTTC.

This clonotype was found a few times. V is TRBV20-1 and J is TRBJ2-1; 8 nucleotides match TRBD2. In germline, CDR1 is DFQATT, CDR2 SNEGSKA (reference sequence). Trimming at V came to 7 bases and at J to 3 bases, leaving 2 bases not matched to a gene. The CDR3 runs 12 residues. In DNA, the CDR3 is TGCAGTGTACTAGCGGACTACAATGAGCAGTTCTTC. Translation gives CSVLADYNEQFF.

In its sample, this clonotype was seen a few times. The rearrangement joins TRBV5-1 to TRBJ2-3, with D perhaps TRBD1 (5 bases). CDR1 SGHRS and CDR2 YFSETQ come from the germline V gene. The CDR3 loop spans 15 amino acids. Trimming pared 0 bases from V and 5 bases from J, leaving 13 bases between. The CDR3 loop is CASSLAERGQDTQYF. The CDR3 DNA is TGCGCCAGCAGCTTGGCCGAAAGGGGTCAAGATACGCAGTATTTT.

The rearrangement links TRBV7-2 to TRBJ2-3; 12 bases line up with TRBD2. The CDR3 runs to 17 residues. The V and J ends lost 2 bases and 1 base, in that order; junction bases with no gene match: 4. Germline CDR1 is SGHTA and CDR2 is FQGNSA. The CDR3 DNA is TGTGCCAGCAGCTTATCTTCTAGCGGGGGGGGCACAGATACGCAGTATTTT. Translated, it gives CASSLSSSGGGTDTQYF.

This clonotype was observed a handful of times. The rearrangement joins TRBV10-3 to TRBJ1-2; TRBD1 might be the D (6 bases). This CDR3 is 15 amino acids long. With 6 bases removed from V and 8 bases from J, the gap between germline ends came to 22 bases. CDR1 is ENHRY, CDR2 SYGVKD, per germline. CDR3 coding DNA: TGTGCCATCAGAGCCATTGACAGGCAAAGGAAGGGCTACACCTTC. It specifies CAIRAIDRQRKGYTF.